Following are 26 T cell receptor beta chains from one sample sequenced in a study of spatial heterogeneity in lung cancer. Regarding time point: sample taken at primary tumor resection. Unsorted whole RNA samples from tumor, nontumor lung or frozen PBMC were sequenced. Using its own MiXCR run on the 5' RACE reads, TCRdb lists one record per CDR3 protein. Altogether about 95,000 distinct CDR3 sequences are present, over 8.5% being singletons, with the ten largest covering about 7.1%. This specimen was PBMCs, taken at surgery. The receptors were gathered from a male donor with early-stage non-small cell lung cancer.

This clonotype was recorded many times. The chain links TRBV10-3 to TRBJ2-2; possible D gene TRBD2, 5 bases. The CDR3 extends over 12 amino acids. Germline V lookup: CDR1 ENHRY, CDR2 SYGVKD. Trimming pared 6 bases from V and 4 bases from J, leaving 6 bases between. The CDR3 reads CAIREGTGELFF. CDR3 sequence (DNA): TGTGCCATCAGAGAGGGCACCGGGGAGCTGTTTTTT.

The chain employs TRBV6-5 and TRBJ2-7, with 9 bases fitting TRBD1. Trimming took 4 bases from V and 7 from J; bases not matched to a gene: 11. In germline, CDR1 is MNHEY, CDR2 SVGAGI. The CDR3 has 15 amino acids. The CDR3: CASSSPDRGRWEQYF. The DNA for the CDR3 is TGTGCCAGCAGTTCGCCCGACAGGGGGAGATGGGAGCAGTACTTC.

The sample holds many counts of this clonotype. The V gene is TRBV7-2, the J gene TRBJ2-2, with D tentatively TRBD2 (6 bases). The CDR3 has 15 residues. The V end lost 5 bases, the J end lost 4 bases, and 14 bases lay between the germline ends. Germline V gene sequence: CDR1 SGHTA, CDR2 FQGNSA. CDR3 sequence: CASSVRDSLTGELFF. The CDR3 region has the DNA TGTGCCAGCAGCGTCCGGGACTCCCTCACCGGGGAGCTGTTTTTT.

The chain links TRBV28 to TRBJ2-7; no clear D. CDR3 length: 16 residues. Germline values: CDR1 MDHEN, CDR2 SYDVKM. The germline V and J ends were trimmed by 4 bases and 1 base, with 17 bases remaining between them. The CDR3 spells CASSSTGRRGSYEQYF. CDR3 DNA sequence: TGTGCCAGCAGTTCCACGGGCCGTCGTGGGTCCTACGAGCAGTACTTC.

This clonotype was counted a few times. CDR3: CASTRGGGYNEQFF. CDR3 DNA sequence: TGTGCCAGCACCCGGGGCGGGGGGTACAATGAGCAGTTCTTC. The chain uses TRBV3-1 and TRBJ2-1; 8 nucleotides align to TRBD2. CDR3 length: 14 residues. Germline lookup yields CDR1 LGHDT and CDR2 YNNKEL (reference sequence). V trimming: 7 bases; J trimming: 4 bases; junction bases outside the gene matches: 6.

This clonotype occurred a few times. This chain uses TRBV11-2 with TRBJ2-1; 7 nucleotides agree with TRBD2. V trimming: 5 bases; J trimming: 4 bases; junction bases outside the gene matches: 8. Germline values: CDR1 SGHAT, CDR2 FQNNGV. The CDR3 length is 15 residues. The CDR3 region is CASSPASGLYNEQFF. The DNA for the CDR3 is TGTGCCAGCAGCCCTGCTAGCGGCTTGTACAATGAGCAGTTCTTC.

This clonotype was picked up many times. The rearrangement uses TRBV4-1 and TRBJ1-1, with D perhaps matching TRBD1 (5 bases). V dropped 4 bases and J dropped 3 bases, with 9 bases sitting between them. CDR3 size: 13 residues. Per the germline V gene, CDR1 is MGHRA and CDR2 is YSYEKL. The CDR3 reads CASSPQGYTEAFF. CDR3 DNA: TGCGCCAGCAGCCCTCAGGGTTACACTGAAGCTTTCTTT.

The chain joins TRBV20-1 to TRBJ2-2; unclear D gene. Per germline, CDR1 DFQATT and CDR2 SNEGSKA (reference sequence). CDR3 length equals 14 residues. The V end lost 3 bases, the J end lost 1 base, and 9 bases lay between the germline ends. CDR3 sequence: CSARIFGNTGELFF. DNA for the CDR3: TGCAGTGCTAGGATTTTTGGGAACACCGGGGAGCTGTTTTTT.

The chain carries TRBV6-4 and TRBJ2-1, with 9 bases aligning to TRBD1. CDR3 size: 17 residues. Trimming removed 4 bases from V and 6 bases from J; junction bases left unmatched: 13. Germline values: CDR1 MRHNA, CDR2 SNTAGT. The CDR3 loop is CASSAPPRDRVGNEQFF. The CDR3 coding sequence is TGTGCCAGCAGTGCCCCCCCCCGGGACAGGGTGGGCAATGAGCAGTTCTTC.

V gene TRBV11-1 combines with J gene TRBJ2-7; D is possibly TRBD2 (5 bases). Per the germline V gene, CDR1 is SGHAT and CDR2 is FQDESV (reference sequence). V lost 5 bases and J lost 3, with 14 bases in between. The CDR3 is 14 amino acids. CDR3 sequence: CASSPGGGIYEQYF. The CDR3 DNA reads TGTGCCAGCAGCCCAGGAGGCGGTATCTACGAGCAGTACTTC.

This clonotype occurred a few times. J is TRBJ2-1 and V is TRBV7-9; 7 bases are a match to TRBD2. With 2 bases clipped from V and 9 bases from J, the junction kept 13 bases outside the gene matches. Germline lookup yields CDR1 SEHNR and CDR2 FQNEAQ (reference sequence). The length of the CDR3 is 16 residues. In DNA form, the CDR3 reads TGTGCCAGCAGCTTACAGGTCGGAAGAGCGGGGAGTGAGCAGTTCTTC. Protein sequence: CASSLQVGRAGSEQFF. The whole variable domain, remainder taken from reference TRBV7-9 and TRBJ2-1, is DTGVSQNPRHKITKRGQNVTFRCDPISEHNRLYWYRQTLGQGPEFLTYFQNEAQLEKSRLLSDRFSAERPKGSFSTLEIQRTEQGDSAMYLCASSLQVGRAGSEQFFGPGTRLTVL.

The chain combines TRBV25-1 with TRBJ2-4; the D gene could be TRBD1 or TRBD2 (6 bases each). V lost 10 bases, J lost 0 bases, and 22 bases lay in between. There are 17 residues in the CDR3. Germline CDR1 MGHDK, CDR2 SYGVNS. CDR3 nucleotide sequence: TGTGCCACCGAGGGGGAGGACATCTCGTTAGCCAAAAACATTCAGTACTTC. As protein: CATEGEDISLAKNIQYF.

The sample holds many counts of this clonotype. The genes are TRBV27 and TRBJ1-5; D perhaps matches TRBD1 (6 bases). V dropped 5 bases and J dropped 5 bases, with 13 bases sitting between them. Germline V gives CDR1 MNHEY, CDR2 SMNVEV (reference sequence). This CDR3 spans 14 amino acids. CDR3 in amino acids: CASSQGRGDQPQHF. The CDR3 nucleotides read TGTGCCAGCAGTCAGGGGAGGGGCGATCAGCCCCAGCATTTT.

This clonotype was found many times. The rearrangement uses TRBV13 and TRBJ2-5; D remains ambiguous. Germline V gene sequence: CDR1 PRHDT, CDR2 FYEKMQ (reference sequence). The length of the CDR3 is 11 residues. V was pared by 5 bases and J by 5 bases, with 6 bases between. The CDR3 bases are TGTGCCAGCAGCGACGGGGAGACCCAGTACTTC. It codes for CASSDGETQYF.

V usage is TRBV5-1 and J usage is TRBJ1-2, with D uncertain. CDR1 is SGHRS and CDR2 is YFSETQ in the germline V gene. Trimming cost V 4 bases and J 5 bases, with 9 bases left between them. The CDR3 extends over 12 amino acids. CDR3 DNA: TGCGCCAGCAGCGAGGGAGATTATGGCTACACCTTC. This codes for CASSEGDYGYTF.

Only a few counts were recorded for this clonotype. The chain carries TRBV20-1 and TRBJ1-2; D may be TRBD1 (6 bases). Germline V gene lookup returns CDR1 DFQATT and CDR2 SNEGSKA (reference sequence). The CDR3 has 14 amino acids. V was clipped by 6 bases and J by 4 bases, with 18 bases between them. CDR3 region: CSAPGAGDPYGYTF. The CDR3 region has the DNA TGCAGTGCCCCGGGGGCAGGGGACCCCTATGGCTACACCTTC.

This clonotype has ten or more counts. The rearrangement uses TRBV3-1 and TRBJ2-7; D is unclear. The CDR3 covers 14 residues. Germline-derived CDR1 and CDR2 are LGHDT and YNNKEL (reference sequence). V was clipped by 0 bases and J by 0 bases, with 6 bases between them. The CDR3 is CASSQDTVSYEQYF. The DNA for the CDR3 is TGTGCCAGCAGCCAAGATACGGTCTCCTACGAGCAGTACTTC.

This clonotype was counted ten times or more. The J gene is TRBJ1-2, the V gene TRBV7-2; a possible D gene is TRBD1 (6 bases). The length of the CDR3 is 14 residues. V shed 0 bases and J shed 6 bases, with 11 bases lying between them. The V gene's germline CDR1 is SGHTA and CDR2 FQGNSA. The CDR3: CASSLARGADGYTF. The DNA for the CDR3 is TGTGCCAGCAGCTTAGCGCGGGGGGCGGATGGCTACACCTTC. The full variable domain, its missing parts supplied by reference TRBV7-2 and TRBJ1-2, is GAGVSQSPSNKVTEKGKDVELRCDPISGHTALYWYRQSLGQGLEFLIYFQGNSAPDKSGLPSDRFSAERTGGSVSTLTIQRTQQEDSAVYLCASSLARGADGYTFGSGTRLTVV.

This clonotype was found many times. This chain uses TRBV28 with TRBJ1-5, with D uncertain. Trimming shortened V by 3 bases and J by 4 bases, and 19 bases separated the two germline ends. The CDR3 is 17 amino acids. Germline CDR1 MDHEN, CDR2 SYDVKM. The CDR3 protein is CASSFGVRQIDNQPQHF. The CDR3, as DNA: TGTGCCAGCAGTTTTGGAGTAAGGCAAATAGATAATCAGCCCCAGCATTTT.

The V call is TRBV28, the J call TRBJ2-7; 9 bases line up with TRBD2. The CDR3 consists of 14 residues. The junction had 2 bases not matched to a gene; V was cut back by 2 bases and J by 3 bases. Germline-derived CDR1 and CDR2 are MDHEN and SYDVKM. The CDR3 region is CASSLAGGYYEQYF. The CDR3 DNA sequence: TGTGCCAGCAGTTTAGCGGGAGGGTACTACGAGCAGTACTTC.

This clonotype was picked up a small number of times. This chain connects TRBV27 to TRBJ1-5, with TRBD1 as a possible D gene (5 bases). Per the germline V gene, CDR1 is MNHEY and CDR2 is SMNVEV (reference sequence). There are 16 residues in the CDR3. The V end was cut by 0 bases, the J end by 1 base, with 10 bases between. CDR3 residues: CASSLSWGESNQPQHF. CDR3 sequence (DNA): TGTGCCAGCAGTTTATCGTGGGGCGAAAGCAATCAGCCCCAGCATTTT.

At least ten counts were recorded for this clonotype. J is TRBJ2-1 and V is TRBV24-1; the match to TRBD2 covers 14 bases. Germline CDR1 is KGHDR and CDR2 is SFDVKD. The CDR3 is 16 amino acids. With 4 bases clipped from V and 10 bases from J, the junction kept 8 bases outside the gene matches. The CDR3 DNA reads TGTGCCACCAGTGAGGCCGGGACTAGCGGGAGCGGAGAGCAGTTCTTC. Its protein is CATSEAGTSGSGEQFF.

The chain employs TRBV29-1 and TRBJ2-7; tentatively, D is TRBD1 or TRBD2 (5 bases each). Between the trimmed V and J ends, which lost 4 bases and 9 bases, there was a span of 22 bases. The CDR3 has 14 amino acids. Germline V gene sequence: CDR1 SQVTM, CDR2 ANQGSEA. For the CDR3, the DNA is TGCAGCGTTGGCCTACCGGGGCGTGGACGGGGGCAGTACTTC. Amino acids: CSVGLPGRGRGQYF.

CDR3: CASSQDRDSYGYTF. In DNA, the CDR3 is TGTGCCAGCAGCCAAGATCGGGACAGCTATGGCTACACCTTC. The J gene is TRBJ1-2, the V gene TRBV4-2; 7 positions match TRBD1. CDR1 is LGHNA and CDR2 is YNFKEQ in the germline V gene. This CDR3 is 14 amino acids long. V shed 0 bases and J 4 bases; nucleotides not matched to a gene: 2.

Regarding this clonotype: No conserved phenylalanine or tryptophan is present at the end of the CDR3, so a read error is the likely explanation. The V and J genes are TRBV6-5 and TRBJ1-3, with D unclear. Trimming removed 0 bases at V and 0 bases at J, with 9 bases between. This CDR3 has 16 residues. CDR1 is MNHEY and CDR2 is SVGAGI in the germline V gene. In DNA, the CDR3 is TGTGCCAGCAGTTACTCTGCAGTCGGCTCTGGAAACACCATATATTTG. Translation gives CASSYSAVGSGNTIYL.

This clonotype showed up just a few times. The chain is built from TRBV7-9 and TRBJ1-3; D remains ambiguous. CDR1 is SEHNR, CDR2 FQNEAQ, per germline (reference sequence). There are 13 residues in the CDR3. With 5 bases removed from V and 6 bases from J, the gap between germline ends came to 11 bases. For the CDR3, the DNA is TGTGCCAGCAGCAGGTCTCCAACAAACACCATATATTTT. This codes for CASSRSPTNTIYF.